A single sample gave rise to the 14 T cell receptor beta chains below, sequenced in a study of CD8+CD57+ T cells in acquired aplastic anemia. Genomic DNA served as template for TCR beta VDJ and CDR3 profiling. TCRdb re-called the reads with MiXCR, one entry per CDR3 protein. The data show 250,000 to 350,000 distinct CDR3 sequences, approximately 55% seen once. The source material was sorted CD4+, CD8+, or CD8+CD57+ T cells (not recorded which) from PBMCs. All receptors derive from a human donor with severe aplastic anemia or a healthy control (not recorded which).

This clonotype has at least ten counts. The V gene is TRBV6-1, the J gene TRBJ2-2, with 8 positions matching TRBD1. Trimming at V came to 9 bases and at J to 5 bases, leaving 8 bases not matched to a gene. The germline V gene has CDR1 MNHNS and CDR2 SASEGT. The CDR3 is made up of 14 amino acids. The CDR3 DNA is TGTGCCAGTACCGGACAGGGTCGTACCGGGGAGCTGTTTTTT. As protein: CASTGQGRTGELFF.

This sequence joins TRBV20-1 and TRBJ1-4; a possible D gene is TRBD1 (5 bases). V gave up 7 bases and J gave up 7 bases, with 16 bases separating them. CDR3 size: 13 residues. Germline V lookup: CDR1 DFQATT, CDR2 SNEGSKA (reference sequence). Written as DNA, the CDR3 is TGCAGTGGTTGGGGGGGTCCCGGTGAAAAACTGTTTTTT. Amino acids: CSGWGGPGEKLFF.

J is TRBJ2-7 and V is TRBV7-2, with D tentatively TRBD1 (6 bases). The germline gives CDR1 SGHTA, CDR2 FQGNSA. The CDR3 runs to 13 residues. Trimming removed 5 bases from V and 7 bases from J, with 15 bases in between. Here the CDR3 DNA reads TGTGCCAGCAGCCCGGACAGTGCCTTAGAGCAGTACTTC. This gives the protein CASSPDSALEQYF.

This chain connects TRBV5-1 to TRBJ2-1; no clear D gene. The CDR3 length is 15 residues. V was cut by 2 bases and J by 0 bases, with 9 bases left in between. Germline values: CDR1 SGHRS, CDR2 YFSETQ. This CDR3 is CASSLDGGSYNEQFF. As DNA, the CDR3 is TGCGCCAGCAGCTTAGACGGCGGCTCCTACAATGAGCAGTTCTTC.

This clonotype showed up many times. CDR3 in amino acids: CASSFGIKETQYF. CDR3 coding DNA: TGTGCCAGCAGCTTTGGCATTAAAGAGACCCAGTACTTC. The chain uses TRBV7-9 and TRBJ2-5; D gene uncertain. The CDR3 contains 13 residues. CDR1 and CDR2 (germline): SEHNR, FQNEAQ (reference sequence). The V and J ends lost 3 bases and 3 bases respectively, with 8 bases between them. Supplemented by reference TRBV7-9 and TRBJ2-5, the full variable domain reads DTGVSQNPRHKITKRGQNVTFRCDPISEHNRLYWYRQTLGQGPEFLTYFQNEAQLEKSRLLSDRFSAERPKGSFSTLEIQRTEQGDSAMYLCASSFGIKETQYFGPGTRLLVL.

V is TRBV12-3 or TRBV12-4 and J is TRBJ2-1; 11 bases map to TRBD2. The V gene end was trimmed by 6 bases and the J gene end by 8 bases; junction bases not matched to a gene: 9. This CDR3 is 15 amino acids long. The DNA for the CDR3 is TGTGCCAGCAGAAAGGGACTAGCGGCAGGCGATGAGCAGTTCTTC. Protein sequence: CASRKGLAAGDEQFF.

The chain employs TRBV30 and TRBJ1-1, with TRBD1 matching 11 bases. V dropped 7 bases and J dropped 10; count of bases not matched to a gene: 11. The CDR3 is 13 amino acids. The germline gives CDR1 GTSNPN, CDR2 SVGIG (reference sequence). The CDR3 reads CASLPDRGRIAFF. The CDR3 DNA follows: TGTGCCTCACTCCCGGACAGGGGGCGGATAGCTTTCTTT.

The CDR3 loop is CASSGGLASQETQYF. The CDR3 nucleotides are TGTGCCAGCAGCGGAGGACTAGCGAGCCAAGAGACCCAGTACTTC. The rearrangement links TRBV7-9 to TRBJ2-5; 9 nucleotides line up with TRBD2. The CDR3 sequence is 15 residues long. Germline V gene data show CDR1 as SEHNR and CDR2 as FQNEAQ (reference sequence). V lost 5 bases, J lost 1 base, and 5 bases stayed unmatched.

In its sample, this clonotype was seen many times. In DNA, the CDR3 is TGTGCCAGCAGCTTGGCCCTAGCCACAGGGACCCAGTACTTC. It translates to CASSLALATGTQYF. V is TRBV5-6 and J is TRBJ2-5; D might be TRBD1 or TRBD2, each matching 5 bases. CDR3 length: 14 residues. With 0 bases removed from V and 7 bases from J, the gap between germline ends came to 13 bases. Germline lookup yields CDR1 SGHDT and CDR2 YYEEEE.

This sequence joins TRBV2 and TRBJ1-2; TRBD1 agrees at 7 bases. Trimming cost V 3 bases and J 4 bases; bases outside gene matches: 5. The CDR3 covers 14 residues. From germline, CDR1 is SNHLY and CDR2 FYNNEI. CDR3 residues: CASSDPGTVYGYTF. The CDR3 coding sequence is TGTGCCAGCAGTGACCCCGGGACAGTCTATGGCTACACCTTC.

J is TRBJ2-7 and V is TRBV28, with D possibly matching TRBD1 (5 bases). Per germline, CDR1 MDHEN and CDR2 SYDVKM. The CDR3 totals 18 residues. Trimming stripped 2 bases from V and 3 bases from J, with 23 bases between. The CDR3 is CASSLRFGAGSLHYEQYF. In DNA, the CDR3 is TGTGCCAGCAGTTTACGGTTTGGGGCAGGCTCTCTCCACTACGAGCAGTACTTC.

V and J are TRBV5-5 and TRBJ2-1, with D perhaps matching TRBD1 or TRBD2 (5 bases each). Germline V gene data show CDR1 as SGHKS and CDR2 as YYEKEE (reference sequence). The CDR3 has 16 residues. Trimming removed 3 bases at V and 4 bases at J, with 17 bases between. As DNA, the CDR3 is TGTGCCAGCAGCTCGACCGGGGCCAAAGCGTACAATGAGCAGTTCTTC. It translates to CASSSTGAKAYNEQFF.

The chain uses TRBV19 and TRBJ2-1, with TRBD1 matching 8 bases. Looked up from germline, CDR1 is LNHDA and CDR2 is SQIVND (reference sequence). The CDR3 runs 15 residues. The junction had 6 bases not matched to a gene; V was cut back by 7 bases and J by 1 base. In DNA, the CDR3 is TGTGCCAGTAACACAGGGGGAGGATCCTACAATGAGCAGTTCTTC. It yields the protein CASNTGGGSYNEQFF.

This chain links TRBV12-5 with TRBJ2-7; TRBD1 aligns across 7 bases. The CDR3 is 17 residues long. The germline CDR1 and CDR2 sequences are LGHNT and FRNRAP. Trimming took 4 bases from V and 2 from J; bases not matched to a gene: 14. For the CDR3, the DNA is TGTGCTAGTGGTTGGTACCCCCAGACAGGGTGGGCCTACGAGCAGTACTTC. Protein product: CASGWYPQTGWAYEQYF.